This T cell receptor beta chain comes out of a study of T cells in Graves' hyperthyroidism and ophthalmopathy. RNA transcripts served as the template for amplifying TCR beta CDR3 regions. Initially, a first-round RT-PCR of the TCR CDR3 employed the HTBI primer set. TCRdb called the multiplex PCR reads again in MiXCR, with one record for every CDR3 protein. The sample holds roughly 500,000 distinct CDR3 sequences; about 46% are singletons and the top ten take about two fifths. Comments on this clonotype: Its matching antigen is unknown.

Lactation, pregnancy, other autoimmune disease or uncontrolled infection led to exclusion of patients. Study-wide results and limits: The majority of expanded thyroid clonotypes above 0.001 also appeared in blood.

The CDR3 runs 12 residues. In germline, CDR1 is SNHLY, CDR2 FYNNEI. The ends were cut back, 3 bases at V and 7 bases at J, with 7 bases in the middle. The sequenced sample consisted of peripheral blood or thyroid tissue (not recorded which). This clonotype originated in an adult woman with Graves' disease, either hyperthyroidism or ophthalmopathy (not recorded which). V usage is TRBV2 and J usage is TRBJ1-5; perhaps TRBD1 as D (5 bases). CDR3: CASSEGGQPQHF. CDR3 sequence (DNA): TGTGCCAGCAGTGAGGGGGGACAGCCCCAGCATTTT.